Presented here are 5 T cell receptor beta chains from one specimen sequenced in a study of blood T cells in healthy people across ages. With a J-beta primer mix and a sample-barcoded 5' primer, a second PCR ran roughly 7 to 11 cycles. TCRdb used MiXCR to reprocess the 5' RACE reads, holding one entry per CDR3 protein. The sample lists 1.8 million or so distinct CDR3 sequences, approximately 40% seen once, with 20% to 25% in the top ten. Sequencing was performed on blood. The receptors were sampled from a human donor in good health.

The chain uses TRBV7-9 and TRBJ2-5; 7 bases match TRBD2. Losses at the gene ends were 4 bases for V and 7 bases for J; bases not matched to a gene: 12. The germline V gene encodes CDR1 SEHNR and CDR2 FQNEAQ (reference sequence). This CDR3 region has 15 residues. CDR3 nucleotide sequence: TGTGCCAGCAGCTCTTTAGAGGGACTATCAGGGACCCAGTACTTC. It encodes CASSSLEGLSGTQYF.

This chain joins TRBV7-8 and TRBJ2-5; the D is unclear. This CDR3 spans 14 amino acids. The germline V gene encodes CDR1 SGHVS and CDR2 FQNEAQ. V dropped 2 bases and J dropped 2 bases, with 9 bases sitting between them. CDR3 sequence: CASSLPWQQETQYF. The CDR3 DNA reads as TGTGCCAGCAGCTTACCATGGCAACAAGAGACCCAGTACTTC.

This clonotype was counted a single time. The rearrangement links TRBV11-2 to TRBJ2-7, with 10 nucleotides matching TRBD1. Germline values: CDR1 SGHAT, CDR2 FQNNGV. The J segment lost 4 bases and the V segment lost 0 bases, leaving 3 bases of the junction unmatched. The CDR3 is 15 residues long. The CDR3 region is CASSLDQGQGYEQYF. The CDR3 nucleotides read TGTGCCAGCAGCTTAGATCAGGGACAGGGGTACGAGCAGTACTTC. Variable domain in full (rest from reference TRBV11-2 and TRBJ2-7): EAGVAQSPRYKIIEKRQSVAFWCNPISGHATLYWYQQILGQGPKLLIQFQNNGVVDDSQLPKDRFSAERLKGVDSTLKIQPAKLEDSAVYLCASSLDQGQGYEQYFGPGTRLTVT.

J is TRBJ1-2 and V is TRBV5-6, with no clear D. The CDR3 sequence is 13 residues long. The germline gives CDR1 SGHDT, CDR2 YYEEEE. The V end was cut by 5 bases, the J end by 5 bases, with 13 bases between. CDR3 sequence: CASRHGVGYGYTF. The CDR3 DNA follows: TGTGCCAGCAGACACGGAGTGGGGTATGGCTACACCTTC.

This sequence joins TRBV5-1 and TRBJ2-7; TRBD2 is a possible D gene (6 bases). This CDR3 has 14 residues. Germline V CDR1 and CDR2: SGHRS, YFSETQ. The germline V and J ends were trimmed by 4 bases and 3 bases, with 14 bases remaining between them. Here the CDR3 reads CASSIGTDSYEQYF. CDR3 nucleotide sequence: TGCGCCAGCAGCATAGGGACTGACAGCTACGAGCAGTACTTC.